Each of the 32 T cell receptor beta chains below was sequenced from the same sample in a study of blood T cell repertoires in COVID-19. This table comes from immunoSEQ multiplex PCR, and its TCRdb copy is limited to in-frame clones, with some not included. This table holds 85,000 to 110,000 clones, nearly 90% found once. The material sequenced was peripheral blood. These receptors were taken from a man aged 50-60 years in a cohort sampled during active COVID-19.

This clone was detected once. The rearrangement joins TRBV28 to TRBJ2-4, with D possibly matching TRBD2 (5 bases). V dropped 7 bases and J dropped 1 base, with 17 bases sitting between them. The CDR3 length is 16 residues. The germline V gene encodes CDR1 MDHEN and CDR2 SYDVKM. The DNA of the CDR3 is TGTGCCAGCACCCCCGGAGCCACGGGGGCCAAAAACATTCAGTACTTC. This gives the protein CASTPGATGAKNIQYF. Full variable domain (missing parts from reference TRBV28 and TRBJ2-4): DVKVTQSSRYLVKRTGEKVFLECVQDMDHENMFWYRQDPGLGLRLIYFSYDVKMKEKGDIPEGYSVSREKKERFSLILESASTNQTSMYLCASTPGATGAKNIQYFGAGTRLSVL.

The chain carries TRBV27 and TRBJ2-2, with 9 bases identical to TRBD1. V shed 6 bases and J 0 bases; nucleotides not matched to a gene: 5. Germline CDR1 MNHEY, CDR2 SMNVEV (reference sequence). This CDR3 contains 16 residues. CDR3 in DNA: TGTGCCAGCAGGTCAACAGGGGGCGCGAACACCGGGGAGCTGTTTTTT. Its translation is CASRSTGGANTGELFF.

This clone was seen only a few times. This chain uses TRBV7-2 with TRBJ2-4, with 10 bases lining up with TRBD2. Trimming removed 1 base from V and 6 bases from J; junction bases left unmatched: 6. This CDR3 comprises 16 residues. Germline lookup yields CDR1 SGHTA and CDR2 FQGNSA. CDR3 bases: TGTGCCAGCAGCTTAGGGCCCCCTAGCGGGGGAAACATTCAGTACTTC. It yields the protein CASSLGPPSGGNIQYF.

The chain couples TRBV4-1 to TRBJ2-2, with 7 positions matching TRBD2. The CDR3 totals 15 residues. CDR1 MGHRA and CDR2 YSYEKL come from the germline V gene. V lost 1 base to trimming and J lost 5 bases; unmatched junction nucleotides: 4. The CDR3 sequence: CASSQAGGVTGELFF. In DNA form, the CDR3 reads TGCGCCAGCAGCCAAGCGGGGGGAGTGACCGGGGAGCTGTTTTTT.

The V call is TRBV6-1, the J call TRBJ2-7, with 7 bases aligning to TRBD2. With 1 base clipped from V and 6 bases from J, the junction kept 12 bases outside the gene matches. The CDR3 spans 16 residues. Germline V gives CDR1 MNHNS, CDR2 SASEGT. CDR3 loop: CASSEGGGRELSEQYV. CDR3 DNA sequence: TGTGCCAGCAGTGAAGGGGGGGGGAGAGAGTTATCCGAGCAGTACGTC.

The V call is TRBV18, the J call TRBJ2-6, with D maybe TRBD1 (5 bases). This CDR3 region has 16 residues. Trimming left V 3 bases short and J 0 bases short, with 9 bases between. The germline gives CDR1 KGHSH, CDR2 LQKENI. The CDR3 nucleotides read TGTGCCAGCTCACCTTCAGGGTACTCTGGGGCCAACGTCCTGACTTTC. Translating it yields CASSPSGYSGANVLTF.

The rearrangement uses TRBV2 and TRBJ2-7; D uncertain. The CDR3 runs to 12 residues. The V gene's germline CDR1 is SNHLY and CDR2 FYNNEI. The ends were cut back, 7 bases at V and 0 bases at J, with 7 bases in the middle. The CDR3 coding sequence is TGTGCCAGCACACAGTTCTCCTACGAGCAGTACTTC. Translated: CASTQFSYEQYF.

The chain is built from TRBV28 and TRBJ2-3; a weak D match, TRBD1 (6 bases). Trimming took 6 bases from V and 1 from J, leaving 14 bases between them. In germline, CDR1 is MDHEN, CDR2 SYDVKM. The CDR3 totals 15 residues. CDR3: CASSLRDTGTDTQYF. As DNA, the CDR3 is TGTGCCAGCAGCCTTCGGGACACCGGCACAGATACGCAGTATTTT.

This clone was seen just once. The chain uses TRBV19 and TRBJ2-5, with TRBD2 matching over 13 bases. This CDR3 region has 17 residues. Trimming took 1 base from V and 3 from J; bases not matched to a gene: 5. Germline CDR1 and CDR2: LNHDA and SQIVND (reference sequence). The CDR3 coding sequence is TGTGCCAGTAGTATAGGGGGGACTAGCGGGGCAAAAGAGACCCAGTACTTC. This sequence encodes CASSIGGTSGAKETQYF.

This clone was counted between two and nine times. The chain is built from TRBV28 and TRBJ1-1, with TRBD1 matching over 9 bases. Germline assignment: CDR1 MDHEN and CDR2 SYDVKM. Trimming at V came to 5 bases and at J to 11 bases, leaving 12 bases not matched to a gene. The CDR3 is made up of 14 amino acids. CDR3 bases: TGTGCCAGCAGTCGACAGGGGGGGTCTTGGGGCGCTTTCTTT. Its protein product is CASSRQGGSWGAFF.

The chain has TRBV4-3 and TRBJ1-1, with D possibly matching TRBD1 (5 bases). Trimming pared 3 bases from V and 3 bases from J, leaving 8 bases between. This CDR3 contains 13 residues. CDR1 is LGHNA, CDR2 YSLEER, per germline. Here the CDR3 reads CASSHGGDTEAFF. As DNA, the CDR3 is TGCGCCAGCAGCCACGGGGGAGACACTGAAGCTTTCTTT.

The chain combines TRBV11-3 with TRBJ2-2; 10 bases are shared with TRBD1. Germline V gene lookup returns CDR1 SGHNT and CDR2 YENEEA. Unmatched junction bases numbered 10, after V lost 5 bases and J lost 4 bases. The CDR3 loop spans 17 amino acids. The CDR3 nucleotides read TGTGCCAGCAGCCTCCTCGGGGGACAGGGGAGCACCGGGGAGCTGTTTTTT. It specifies CASSLLGGQGSTGELFF.

The V call is TRBV2, the J call TRBJ2-1, with 11 bases aligning to TRBD2. This CDR3 region has 17 residues. J lost 5 bases, V lost 11 bases, and 17 bases had no gene match. Germline V lookup: CDR1 SNHLY, CDR2 FYNNEI. The CDR3 bases are TGTGCCCAACAACTCACGACCGGGACTAGCGGACACAATGAGCAGTTCTTC. This codes for CAQQLTTGTSGHNEQFF.

The chain uses TRBV5-1 and TRBJ1-2; a possible D gene is TRBD1 (5 bases). The V end lost 1 base, the J end lost 0 bases, and 10 bases lay between the germline ends. The germline V gene encodes CDR1 SGHRS and CDR2 YFSETQ. This CDR3 has 15 amino acids. The CDR3 DNA is TGCGCCAGCAGCTTGTTGCGGGACGCTAACTATGGCTACACCTTC. Translation: CASSLLRDANYGYTF. The full variable domain, with the rest looked up from reference TRBV5-1 and TRBJ1-2, is KAGVTQTPRYLIKTRGQQVTLSCSPISGHRSVSWYQQTPGQGLQFLFEYFSETQRNKGNFPGRFSGRQFSNSRSEMNVSTLELGDSALYLCASSLLRDANYGYTFGSGTRLTVV.

The chain employs TRBV7-8 and TRBJ2-7, with D maybe TRBD2 (6 bases). CDR1 SGHVS and CDR2 FQNEAQ come from the germline V gene. CDR3 length equals 15 residues. The V and J ends lost 5 bases and 5 bases respectively, with 19 bases between them. The CDR3: CASSPSGLLSNEQYV. The CDR3 DNA reads as TGTGCCAGCAGCCCATCGGGACTTCTTTCCAACGAGCAGTACGTC.

This chain links TRBV4-3 with TRBJ1-3, with no clear D. V was trimmed by 0 bases and J by 3 bases, leaving 12 bases between them. This CDR3 is built from 16 residues. Germline V lookup: CDR1 LGHNA, CDR2 YSLEER. CDR3 in amino acids: CASSQERVEDGNTIYF. CDR3 coding DNA: TGCGCCAGCAGCCAAGAGAGGGTCGAGGATGGAAACACCATATATTTT.

This clone was counted a single time. The chain recombines TRBV7-9 with TRBJ1-1, with D perhaps TRBD1 (5 bases). Per germline, CDR1 SEHNR and CDR2 FQNEAQ (reference sequence). The length of the CDR3 is 14 residues. Trimming shortened V by 5 bases and J by 11 bases, and 21 bases separated the two germline ends. CDR3 DNA sequence: TGTGCCAGCAGCCCCGGGAGGGACGGGGATGGGGCTTTCTTT. The encoded protein is CASSPGRDGDGAFF.

The chain links TRBV11-3 to TRBJ2-5, with 9 bases aligning to TRBD1. Germline V CDR1 and CDR2: SGHNT, YENEEA. V was clipped by 4 bases and J by 4 bases; unmatched bases: 7. There are 15 residues in the CDR3. The CDR3 DNA reads as TGTGCCAGCAGCTGGGGACAGGGCGGTTTAGAGACCCAGTACTTC. As protein: CASSWGQGGLETQYF.

As DNA, the CDR3 is TGTGCCAGCAGCTTGTGGGGGCCCGGGGCTGAAGCTTTCTTT. It codes for CASSLWGPGAEAFF. This sequence joins TRBV5-4 and TRBJ1-1, with TRBD1 as a possible D gene (6 bases). The V end was cut by 1 base, the J end by 6 bases, with 13 bases between. In germline, CDR1 is SGHNT, CDR2 YYREEE (reference sequence). There are 14 residues in the CDR3. Full variable domain (rest looked up from reference TRBV5-4 and TRBJ1-1): ETGVTQSPTHLIKTRGQQVTLRCSSQSGHNTVSWYQQALGQGPQFIFQYYREEENGRGNFPPRFSGLQFPNYSSELNVNALELDDSALYLCASSLWGPGAEAFFGQGTRLTVV.

The rearrangement links TRBV12-5 to TRBJ1-1, with no clear D. Deletions cut 0 bases from V and 5 bases from J, with 4 bases between. There are 12 residues in the CDR3. Germline V gene sequence: CDR1 LGHNT, CDR2 FRNRAP. CDR3 bases: TGTGCTAGTGGTTTGGTACTGACTGAAGCTTTCTTT. Its translation is CASGLVLTEAFF.

Regarding this clone: In the same sample, other DNA sequences code for this CDR3. The rearrangement uses TRBV11-3 and TRBJ2-2; D call uncertain. The CDR3 totals 12 residues. The germline V gene encodes CDR1 SGHNT and CDR2 YENEEA. V lost 5 bases, J lost 1 base, and 2 bases lay in between. CDR3 sequence: CASSLNTGELFF. DNA of the CDR3: TGTGCCAGCAGCCTGAACACCGGGGAGCTGTTTTTT. The whole variable domain, filled in from reference TRBV11-3 and TRBJ2-2, reads EAGVVQSPRYKIIEKKQPVAFWCNPISGHNTLYWYLQNLGQGPELLIRYENEEAVDDSQLPKDRFSAERLKGVDSTLKIQPAELGDSAVYLCASSLNTGELFFGEGSRLTVL.

The V and J genes are TRBV10-3 and TRBJ2-3; 10 bases are shared with TRBD2. Germline CDR1 reads ENHRY; CDR2 reads SYGVKD. This CDR3 comprises 14 residues. Trimming removed 7 bases from V and 6 bases from J; junction bases left unmatched: 7. The DNA of the CDR3 is TGTGCCATCAATAGCGGGGGGTTGAAGGATACGCAGTATTTT. It yields the protein CAINSGGLKDTQYF.

CDR3 in amino acids: CASSQGQNTEAFF. The CDR3 coding sequence is TGTGCCAGCAGCCAGGGACAAAACACTGAAGCTTTCTTT. The chain links TRBV7-9 to TRBJ1-1, with D maybe TRBD1 (6 bases). With 5 bases removed from V and 2 bases from J, the gap between germline ends came to 9 bases. From germline, CDR1 is SEHNR and CDR2 FQNEAQ (reference sequence). The CDR3 contains 13 residues.

The chain is built from TRBV19 and TRBJ2-7; 10 bases are a match to TRBD1. V shed 10 bases and J 6 bases; nucleotides not matched to a gene: 9. In germline, CDR1 is LNHDA, CDR2 SQIVND (reference sequence). The CDR3 runs 13 residues. The CDR3 DNA reads as TGTGCCACCGGGACAGGGGTCCTCTCCGAGCAGTACTTC. Amino acids: CATGTGVLSEQYF.

The rearrangement links TRBV6-5 to TRBJ2-3; the D is unclear. In germline, CDR1 is MNHEY, CDR2 SVGAGI. Trimming shortened V by 5 bases and J by 0 bases, and 12 bases separated the two germline ends. This CDR3 is 15 amino acids long. CDR3 loop: CASSPRYPSTDTQYF. The CDR3 coding sequence is TGTGCCAGCAGTCCCCGGTATCCTAGCACAGATACGCAGTATTTT.

The chain couples TRBV5-1 to TRBJ1-4; 7 nucleotides match TRBD1. CDR1 SGHRS and CDR2 YFSETQ come from the germline V gene. V lost 5 bases, J lost 4 bases, and 5 bases stayed unmatched. The CDR3 spans 14 residues. CDR3 bases: TGCGCCAGCAGGACAGGGATCGGTAATGAAAAACTGTTTTTT. It codes for CASRTGIGNEKLFF.

This rearrangement joins TRBV15 to TRBJ2-7, with D maybe TRBD1 (6 bases). V dropped 0 bases and J dropped 5 bases, with 8 bases sitting between them. Per germline, CDR1 LNHNV and CDR2 YYDKDF (reference sequence). CDR3 length: 13 amino acids. The DNA of the CDR3 is TGTGCCACCAGCAGAGACTACAGGGACGAGCAGTACGTC. Its translation: CATSRDYRDEQYV.

The rearrangement uses TRBV28 and TRBJ1-1, with TRBD1 matching 7 bases. Germline-derived CDR1 and CDR2 are MDHEN and SYDVKM. The trim removed 5 bases at V and 6 bases at J, leaving 12 bases unmatched. This CDR3 is 15 amino acids long. The CDR3 sequence: CASSGRTGYNAEAFF. The CDR3 DNA reads TGTGCCAGCAGTGGCCGGACAGGCTACAACGCTGAAGCTTTCTTT.

This clone was seen just once. The chain employs TRBV5-4 and TRBJ2-7; tentative D call: TRBD2 (7 bases). CDR1 and CDR2 (germline): SGHNT, YYREEE (reference sequence). This CDR3 comprises 16 residues. V was cut by 4 bases and J by 1 base, with 18 bases left in between. In nucleotides, the CDR3 is TGTGCCAGCAGCACTCATGGCGGGGGCCTGTCCTACGAGCAGTACTTC. Translating gives CASSTHGGGLSYEQYF. Supplemented by reference TRBV5-4 and TRBJ2-7, the full variable domain reads ETGVTQSPTHLIKTRGQQVTLRCSSQSGHNTVSWYQQALGQGPQFIFQYYREEENGRGNFPPRFSGLQFPNYSSELNVNALELDDSALYLCASSTHGGGLSYEQYFGPGTRLTVT.

V usage is TRBV6-6 and J usage is TRBJ2-1; TRBD1 matches 8 bases. The CDR3 is 15 amino acids. The trim removed 6 bases at V and 8 bases at J, leaving 12 bases unmatched. CDR1 MNHNY and CDR2 SVGAGI come from the germline V gene (reference sequence). CDR3 sequence reads: CASSQGAGGLDEQFF. The CDR3 DNA sequence: TGTGCCAGCAGCCAGGGGGCAGGGGGCCTCGATGAGCAGTTCTTC.

J is TRBJ2-1 and V is TRBV7-9, with D possibly TRBD2 on 5 matching bases. Looked up from germline, CDR1 is SEHNR and CDR2 is FQNEAQ (reference sequence). V was trimmed by 5 bases and J by 7 bases, leaving 18 bases between them. The CDR3 is made up of 15 amino acids. The CDR3 spells CASSAEGVRTNEQFF. The CDR3 bases are TGTGCCAGCAGCGCCGAGGGCGTACGGACGAATGAGCAGTTCTTC.

The chain recombines TRBV10-3 with TRBJ2-1; 7 bases are a match to TRBD1. The CDR3 has 15 residues. The germline gives CDR1 ENHRY, CDR2 SYGVKD. V lost 10 bases to trimming and J lost 7 bases; unmatched junction nucleotides: 16. The CDR3 nucleotides read TGTGCCACCGGGACAGCCTCGGGTTTGGGGAATGAGCAGTTCTTC. Translated, it gives CATGTASGLGNEQFF.